Shown below are 28 T cell receptor beta chains from a single sample sequenced in a study of blood T cell repertoires in COVID-19. Clones were sequenced by immunoSEQ multiplex PCR, and TCRdb holds only the in-frame ones, with some missing. The sample holds roughly 180,000 clones, roughly four fifths seen once. Sample: peripheral blood. The receptors originated from a human donor in a cohort sampled during active COVID-19.

CDR3 in amino acids: CASSARTGRLNTEAFF. The CDR3 DNA follows: TGTGCCAGCAGCGCGAGGACAGGGAGGCTAAACACTGAAGCTTTCTTT. The genes are TRBV9 and TRBJ1-1; 8 bases agree with TRBD1. This CDR3 has 16 residues. Germline lookup yields CDR1 SGDLS and CDR2 YYNGEE. V was pared by 3 bases and J by 2 bases, with 9 bases of the junction left unmatched.

This chain links TRBV10-1 with TRBJ1-1, with a weak D call TRBD1 (5 bases). Germline lookup yields CDR1 WNHNN and CDR2 SYGVQD (reference sequence). Trimming pared 1 base from V and 5 bases from J, leaving 11 bases between. This CDR3 region has 14 residues. This chain's CDR3 is CASSEYQGGTEAFF. The CDR3 DNA is TGCGCCAGCAGTGAGTACCAGGGAGGAACTGAAGCTTTCTTT.

V usage is TRBV3-1 (or the pseudogene TRBV3-2) and J usage is TRBJ2-5; 11 nucleotides line up with TRBD2. This CDR3 spans 15 amino acids. J gave up 3 bases and V 2 bases, and 2 bases lay outside the gene matches. CDR1 LGHDT and CDR2 YNNKEL come from the germline V gene (reference sequence). The CDR3 reads CASSQMGLAEETQYF. The CDR3 nucleotides are TGTGCCAGCAGCCAAATGGGACTAGCGGAAGAGACCCAGTACTTC.

This clone was seen only once. The rearrangement joins TRBV9 to TRBJ2-3; no firm D call. Per the germline V gene, CDR1 is SGDLS and CDR2 is YYNGEE. Trimming stripped 0 bases from V and 6 bases from J, with 2 bases between. This CDR3 contains 11 residues. The CDR3, as DNA: TGTGCCAGCAGCGTAGCGGATACGCAGTATTTT. Its translation: CASSVADTQYF.

The chain uses TRBV7-2 and TRBJ2-6, with no clear D. Germline-derived CDR1 and CDR2 are SGHTA and FQGNSA. Between the trimmed V and J ends, which lost 3 bases and 5 bases, there was a span of 5 bases. The CDR3 runs 13 residues. The CDR3 DNA reads as TGTGCCAGCAGCTTTGAGAGGGCCAACGTCCTGACTTTC. The encoded protein is CASSFERANVLTF.

V usage is TRBV5-6 and J usage is TRBJ2-5, with TRBD1 as a possible D gene (6 bases). Looked up from germline, CDR1 is SGHDT and CDR2 is YYEEEE. The germline V and J ends were trimmed by 0 bases and 2 bases, with 8 bases remaining between them. The CDR3 has 14 amino acids. The CDR3 region is CASSLGQVQETQYF. The CDR3 region has the DNA TGTGCCAGCAGCTTGGGACAGGTACAAGAGACCCAGTACTTC. The variable domain in full, with the rest retrieved from reference TRBV5-6 and TRBJ2-5, is DAGVTQSPTHLIKTRGQQVTLRCSPKSGHDTVSWYQQALGQGPQFIFQYYEEEERQRGNFPDRFSGHQFPNYSSELNVNALLLGDSALYLCASSLGQVQETQYFGPGTRLLVL.

The CDR3 sequence is CASSLGIGGGEGNQPQHF. The CDR3 bases are TGTGCCAGCAGCTTAGGTATCGGAGGGGGCGAGGGCAATCAGCCCCAGCATTTT. The chain joins TRBV7-6 to TRBJ1-5; 7 bases line up with TRBD1. The CDR3 is 18 amino acids. Germline CDR1 SGHVS, CDR2 FNYEAQ. Germline trimming cut 1 base from V and 2 bases from J; bases unmatched to any gene: 11.

V usage is TRBV19 and J usage is TRBJ2-3; D might be TRBD2 (6 bases). Germline V gene lookup returns CDR1 LNHDA and CDR2 SQIVND (reference sequence). The V gene lost 7 bases and the J gene lost 3 bases, with 14 bases spanning the gap. The CDR3 has 14 residues. Here the CDR3 reads CASTGRGTTDTQYF. The CDR3 bases are TGTGCCAGTACGGGGCGGGGTACGACAGATACGCAGTATTTT.

The J gene is TRBJ2-1, the V gene TRBV5-1; 8 bases agree with TRBD2. The germline CDR1 and CDR2 sequences are SGHRS and YFSETQ. V lost 4 bases and J lost 8; bases outside the gene matches: 8. CDR3 length: 14 residues. CDR3 protein: CASSRRAGGDEQFF. The DNA for the CDR3 is TGCGCCAGCAGCAGGCGGGCGGGGGGAGATGAGCAGTTCTTC.

This clone occurred once. This chain connects TRBV4-1 to TRBJ2-7; 13 nucleotides line up with TRBD2. The germline gives CDR1 MGHRA, CDR2 YSYEKL. This CDR3 comprises 17 residues. After removal of 1 base from V and 3 bases from J, the junction contained 6 bases not matched to a gene. This chain's CDR3 is CASSQGGTSGGGYEQYF. CDR3 coding DNA: TGCGCCAGCAGCCAAGGAGGAACTAGCGGGGGGGGCTACGAGCAGTACTTC.

The chain joins TRBV7-6 to TRBJ2-3, with 12 bases aligning to TRBD2. The CDR3 extends over 14 amino acids. V gave up 4 bases and J gave up 6 bases; unmatched junction bases: 2. Germline values: CDR1 SGHVS, CDR2 FNYEAQ. CDR3 nucleotides: TGTGCCAGCAGCTGGACTAGCGGGGCCGATACGCAGTATTTT. Its translation: CASSWTSGADTQYF.

The rearrangement joins TRBV19 to TRBJ1-1, with a possible D match to TRBD1 (6 bases). Trimming removed 5 bases at V and 4 bases at J, with 14 bases between. The CDR3 contains 14 residues. Germline V gives CDR1 LNHDA, CDR2 SQIVND (reference sequence). The CDR3 DNA is TGTGCCAGTAGTGCACAGGGAACAACCACTGAAGCTTTCTTT. Protein sequence: CASSAQGTTTEAFF.

V and J are TRBV14 and TRBJ2-7; D is possibly TRBD2 (6 bases). Trimming removed 1 base from V and 0 bases from J, with 7 bases in between. The length of the CDR3 is 14 residues. CDR1 and CDR2 from the germline V gene are SGHDN and FVKESK. Here the CDR3 DNA reads TGTGCCAGCAGCCAAGGGGAGGTCTCCTACGAGCAGTACTTC. Protein sequence: CASSQGEVSYEQYF.

The chain carries TRBV19 and TRBJ1-5, with 9 bases aligning to TRBD1. Germline values: CDR1 LNHDA, CDR2 SQIVND (reference sequence). CDR3 length: 20 residues. V lost 5 bases and J lost 1; bases outside the gene matches: 18. CDR3 loop: CASSLRLPGQGVKSNQPQHF. The CDR3 bases are TGTGCCAGTAGTCTTAGACTCCCGGGACAGGGCGTCAAGAGCAATCAGCCCCAGCATTTT.

The chain recombines TRBV5-1 with TRBJ1-1; D remains unclear. Trimming pared 9 bases from V and 0 bases from J, leaving 12 bases between. This CDR3 region has 13 residues. Germline V lookup: CDR1 SGHRS, CDR2 YFSETQ. CDR3 in amino acids: CATKSLLNTEAFF. The CDR3 nucleotides read TGCGCCACTAAGAGTTTGTTGAACACTGAAGCTTTCTTT.

V usage is TRBV3-1 (or the pseudogene TRBV3-2) and J usage is TRBJ2-7, with 15 nucleotides matching TRBD2. Unmatched junction bases numbered 8, after V lost 2 bases and J lost 0 bases. The CDR3 totals 19 residues. The germline V gene encodes CDR1 LGHDT and CDR2 YNNKEL (reference sequence). This CDR3 is CASSQNLGLAGGPSYEQYF. The DNA for the CDR3 is TGTGCCAGCAGCCAAAACTTGGGACTAGCGGGGGGCCCCTCCTACGAGCAGTACTTC.

This chain connects TRBV2 to TRBJ1-1; D unresolved. The germline CDR1 and CDR2 sequences are SNHLY and FYNNEI. The ends were cut back, 1 base at V and 4 bases at J, with 4 bases in the middle. The CDR3 has 12 amino acids. CDR3 in DNA: TGTGCCAGCAGTGAAGGTAGCACTGAAGCTTTCTTT. It specifies CASSEGSTEAFF.

V usage is TRBV4-2 and J usage is TRBJ2-7; 10 bases match TRBD1. V lost 4 bases to trimming and J lost 1 base; unmatched junction nucleotides: 4. The CDR3 consists of 15 residues. Per the germline V gene, CDR1 is LGHNA and CDR2 is YNFKEQ. CDR3 nucleotide sequence: TGTGCCAGCAGCCGAGGGACAGGGGCTTCCTACGAGCAGTACTTC. Its translation is CASSRGTGASYEQYF.

Only a few counts were recorded for this clone. The CDR3 coding sequence is TGTGCCAGCAGCCCGTCCGGAGGGGGCAATGGCTACACCTTC. Translation: CASSPSGGGNGYTF. The V call is TRBV11-2, the J call TRBJ1-2, with 7 bases aligning to TRBD1. The CDR3 is 14 residues long. CDR1 is SGHAT, CDR2 FQNNGV, per germline. V shed 5 bases, J shed 6 bases, and the junction held 9 bases outside the gene matches.

The CDR3 bases are TGTGCCAACCCCGGGAACGGCGGAAAAGCTTTCTTT. Translation gives CANPGNGGKAFF. This rearrangement joins TRBV2 to TRBJ1-1, with D unresolved. The CDR3 has 12 residues. Germline lookup yields CDR1 SNHLY and CDR2 FYNNEI. Trimming cost V 10 bases and J 9 bases, with 18 bases left between them. Variable domain in full (rest from reference TRBV2 and TRBJ1-1): EPEVTQTPSHQVTQMGQEVILRCVPISNHLYFYWYRQILGQKVEFLVSFYNNEISEKSEIFDDQFSVERPDGSNFTLKIRSTKLEDSAMYFCANPGNGGKAFFGQGTRLTVV.

The V gene is TRBV6-2 or TRBV6-3, the J gene TRBJ1-1, with TRBD1 as a possible D gene (5 bases). This CDR3 contains 15 residues. V lost 5 bases to trimming and J lost 3 bases, with 16 bases between them. CDR1 is MNHEY and CDR2 is SVGEGT in the germline V gene. CDR3 protein: CASSRDQTGDTEAFF. CDR3 in DNA: TGTGCCAGCAGTCGCGACCAAACAGGAGACACTGAAGCTTTCTTT.

This clone has a single count. The V gene is TRBV13, the J gene TRBJ1-2; D might be TRBD1 (5 bases). CDR1 and CDR2 (germline): PRHDT, FYEKMQ (reference sequence). V dropped 3 bases and J dropped 2 bases, with 7 bases sitting between them. The CDR3 has 13 residues. CDR3: CASSFKGNYGYTF. The CDR3 DNA sequence: TGTGCCAGCAGCTTTAAGGGGAACTATGGCTACACCTTC.

This chain links TRBV5-5 with TRBJ1-5; 10 bases are a match to TRBD1. There are 14 residues in the CDR3. Germline V gene data show CDR1 as SGHKS and CDR2 as YYEKEE (reference sequence). V lost 4 bases and J lost 10; bases outside the gene matches: 8. CDR3 protein: CASSPRTGGSPQHF. DNA of the CDR3: TGTGCCAGCAGCCCTCGGACAGGGGGTTCACCCCAGCATTTT.

This clone was seen only once. The chain links TRBV7-8 to TRBJ2-7, with 7 bases fitting TRBD1. Germline CDR1 reads SGHVS; CDR2 reads FQNEAQ. Trimming removed 5 bases from V and 0 bases from J; junction bases left unmatched: 10. The CDR3 sequence is 16 residues long. CDR3 in amino acids: CASSQGDSALSYEQYF. The CDR3 DNA reads TGTGCCAGCAGCCAGGGGGACAGCGCCCTCTCCTACGAGCAGTACTTC.

This chain connects TRBV13 to TRBJ2-1, with a tentative D call TRBD1 (6 bases). Deletions cut 4 bases from V and 2 bases from J, with 15 bases between. Germline V gene data show CDR1 as PRHDT and CDR2 as FYEKMQ (reference sequence). CDR3 length: 16 amino acids. CDR3 nucleotides: TGTGCCAGCAGCTCAGGGGCCCCGGGGACCTACAATGAGCAGTTCTTC. It codes for CASSSGAPGTYNEQFF.

This chain's CDR3 is CARSHFPHRGRAPNTGELFF. The CDR3 nucleotides are TGTGCCAGAAGCCATTTTCCACACCGAGGCAGGGCCCCGAACACCGGGGAGCTGTTTTTT. The J gene is TRBJ2-2, the V gene TRBV5-3; tentatively, D is TRBD1 (5 bases). TRBV5-3 is assigned to the ORF class and has an uncertain function. The CDR3 has 20 amino acids. V lost 4 bases and J 0 bases, leaving 25 bases between the germline ends.

The chain has TRBV5-5 and TRBJ1-3; D remains unclear. The CDR3 has 14 residues. The V gene lost 0 bases and the J gene lost 0 bases, with 4 bases spanning the gap. CDR1 and CDR2 from the germline V gene are SGHKS and YYEKEE (reference sequence). CDR3 DNA sequence: TGTGCCAGCAGCTTGGACAACTCTGGAAACACCATATATTTT. Its protein is CASSLDNSGNTIYF.

This clone was seen a single time. The J gene is TRBJ2-2, the V gene TRBV5-6; 8 bases line up with TRBD1. There are 15 residues in the CDR3. Germline loops: CDR1 SGHDT, CDR2 YYEEEE. V gave up 2 bases and J gave up 6 bases; unmatched junction bases: 6. The CDR3 region has the DNA TGTGCCAGCAGCTTCTCGGACAGGGTTGCCGGGGAGCTGTTTTTT. This sequence encodes CASSFSDRVAGELFF.